The clone carrying this TCR beta chain was detected many times. The data were taken from a study of T-cell memory formation after mild COVID-19. The CDR3 length is 15 residues. CDR1 is SGHVS, CDR2 FQNEAQ, per germline. Unmatched junction bases numbered 4, after V lost 4 bases and J lost 4 bases. TCRdb passed the 5' RACE reads through MiXCR, listing each CDR3 protein once. The sample comprises roughly 110,000 distinct CDR3 sequences, more than 15% of which are singletons, and 28% rests with the top ten. The chain links TRBV7-8 to TRBJ2-5; 12 nucleotides align to TRBD2. This sequence originates from an adult woman who had mild COVID-19 (a few samples of this study predate the infection). Cell type and time point are not known. The sample taken for sequencing was PBMCs or a T cell subset sorted from them (not recorded which). The CDR3 DNA follows: TGTGCCAGCAGCTCTAGCGGGAGGGCCAGAGAGACCCAGTACTTC. It yields the protein CASSSSGRARETQYF. The full variable domain, completed using reference TRBV7-8 and TRBJ2-5, is GAGVSQSPRYKVAKRGQDVALRCDPISGHVSLFWYQQALGQGPEFLTYFQNEAQLDKSGLPSDRFFAERPEGSVSTLKIQRTQQEDSAVYLCASSSSGRARETQYFGPGTRLLVL.